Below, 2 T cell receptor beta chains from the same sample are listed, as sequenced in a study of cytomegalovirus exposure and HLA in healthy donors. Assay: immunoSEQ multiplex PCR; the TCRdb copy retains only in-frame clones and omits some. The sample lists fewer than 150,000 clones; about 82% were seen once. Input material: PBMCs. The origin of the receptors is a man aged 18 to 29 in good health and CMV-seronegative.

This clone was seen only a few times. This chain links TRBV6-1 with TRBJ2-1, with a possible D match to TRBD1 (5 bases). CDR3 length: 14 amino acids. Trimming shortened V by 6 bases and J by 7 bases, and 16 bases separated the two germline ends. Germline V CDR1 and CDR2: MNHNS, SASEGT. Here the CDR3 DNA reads TGTGCCAGCAGAGCTCAGGGCGAAGTAAATGAGCAGTTCTTC. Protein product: CASRAQGEVNEQFF.

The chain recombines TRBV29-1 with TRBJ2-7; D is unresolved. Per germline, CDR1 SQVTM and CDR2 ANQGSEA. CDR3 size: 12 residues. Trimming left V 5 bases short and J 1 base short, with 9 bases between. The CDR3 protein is CSVLQNSYEQYF. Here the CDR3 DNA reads TGCAGCGTTCTACAGAATTCCTACGAGCAGTACTTC.